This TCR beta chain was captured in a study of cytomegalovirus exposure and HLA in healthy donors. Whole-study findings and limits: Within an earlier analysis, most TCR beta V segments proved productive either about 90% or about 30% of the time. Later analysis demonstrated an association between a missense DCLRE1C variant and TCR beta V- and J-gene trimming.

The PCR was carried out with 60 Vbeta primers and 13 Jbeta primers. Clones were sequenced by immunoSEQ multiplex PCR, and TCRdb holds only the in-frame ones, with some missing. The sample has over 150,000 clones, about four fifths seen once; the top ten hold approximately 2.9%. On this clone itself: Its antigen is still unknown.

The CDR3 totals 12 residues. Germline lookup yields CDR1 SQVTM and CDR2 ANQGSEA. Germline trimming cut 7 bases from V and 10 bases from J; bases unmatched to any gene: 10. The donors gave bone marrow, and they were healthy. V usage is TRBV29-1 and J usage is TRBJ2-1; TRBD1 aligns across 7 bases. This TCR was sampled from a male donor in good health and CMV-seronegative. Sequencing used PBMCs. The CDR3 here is CSGPLPTGEQFF. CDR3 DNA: TGCAGCGGCCCCCTCCCGACAGGGGAGCAGTTCTTC.